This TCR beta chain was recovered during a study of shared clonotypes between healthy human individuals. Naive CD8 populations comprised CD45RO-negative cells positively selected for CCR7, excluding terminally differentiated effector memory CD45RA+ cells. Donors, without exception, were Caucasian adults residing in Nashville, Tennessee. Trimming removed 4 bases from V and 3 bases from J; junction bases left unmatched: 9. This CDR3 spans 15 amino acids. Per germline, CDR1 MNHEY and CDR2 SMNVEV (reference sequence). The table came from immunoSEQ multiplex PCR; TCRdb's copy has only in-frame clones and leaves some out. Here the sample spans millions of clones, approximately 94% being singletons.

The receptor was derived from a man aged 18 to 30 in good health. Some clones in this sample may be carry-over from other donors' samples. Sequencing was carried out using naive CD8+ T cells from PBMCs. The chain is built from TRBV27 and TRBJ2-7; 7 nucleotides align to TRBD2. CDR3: CASSWGRGDIYEQYF. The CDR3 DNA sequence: TGTGCCAGCAGTTGGGGCCGGGGGGATATCTACGAGCAGTACTTC.